The text below deals with one T cell receptor beta chain. No antigen is known for it. This specimen belongs to a study of T cell responses to AZD1222 COVID-19 vaccine. Findings and caveats of the study: All repertoire sampling was performed exclusively after the peak T cell response. Spike-specific TCR repertoires showed rising breadth and depth after two AZD1222 doses. Regions left unmutated in variants are reportedly the target of nearly half of spike-specific TCRs. Donors skewed white British and female; clonal diversity was possibly underestimated.

Germline values: CDR1 SGDLS, CDR2 YYNGEE. Germline trimming cut 4 bases from V and 4 bases from J; bases unmatched to any gene: 4. This CDR3 contains 14 residues. Clones were sequenced by immunoSEQ multiplex PCR, and TCRdb holds only the in-frame ones, with some missing. Here the sample spans 100,000 or so clones, roughly nine tenths being singletons. Sequences were derived from peripheral blood, sampled 28 days after the second AZD1222 dose. This receptor was identified in an adult who received the AZD1222 COVID-19 vaccine. The rearrangement joins TRBV9 to TRBJ2-1, with 8 bases lining up with TRBD1. CDR3 amino acids: CASSLRTGYNEQFF. CDR3 bases: TGTGCCAGCAGCCTACGGACAGGGTACAATGAGCAGTTCTTC. Combining the CDR3 with reference TRBV9 and TRBJ2-1 gives the whole variable domain DSGVTQTPKHLITATGQRVTLRCSPRSGDLSVYWYQQSLDQGLQFLIQYYNGEERAKGNILERFSAQQFPDLHSELNLSSLELGDSALYFCASSLRTGYNEQFFGPGTRLTVL.